This T cell receptor beta chain was recovered during a study of tumor and adjacent non-tumor tissue in lung cancer. Study overall: Each sample yielded millions of productive TCRbeta reads on average.

A modified ARM-PCR protocol with three rounds of nested PCR amplified TCRbeta. One entry per CDR3 protein results from TCRdb running MiXCR on the multiplex PCR reads. The table records under 150,000 distinct CDR3 sequences, around two thirds of them present only once. Remarks on this clonotype: This may be a read error, as it is one base from a much larger clone.

No cell sorting was done before RNA was extracted from the tissue. Between August and November 2014, newly diagnosed, chemotherapy-naive lung cancer patients underwent thoracic surgery in China. The sequenced sample was lung tumor tissue. The sequence came from a man aged 55 to 69 with small cell lung cancer.

The CDR3 DNA sequence: TGTGCCAGCAGCTTGATTAAGGAGACCCAGTACTTC. Protein product: CASSLIKETQYF. The chain combines TRBV5-6 with TRBJ2-5; D is undetermined. The germline CDR1 and CDR2 sequences are SGHDT and YYEEEE. The V gene lost 1 base and the J gene lost 5 bases, with 6 bases spanning the gap. This CDR3 is 12 amino acids long.